These 23 T cell receptor beta chains share one sample of origin, sequenced in a study of blood T cell repertoires in COVID-19. Only in-frame clones appear in the TCRdb table, and some are missing; sequencing was by immunoSEQ multiplex PCR. The table has about 150,000 clones, around 84% seen once. The sample comprised peripheral blood. These TCRs come from a woman in her 50s with acute or convalescent COVID-19.

The gene calls are TRBV14 and TRBJ1-2, with no clear D. The CDR3 covers 13 residues. CDR1 and CDR2 from the germline V gene are SGHDN and FVKESK. V lost 4 bases to trimming and J lost 8 bases, with 14 bases between them. CDR3 sequence: CASSPKFEGGYTF. The CDR3, as DNA: TGTGCCAGCAGCCCCAAGTTCGAGGGAGGCTACACCTTC.

This chain joins TRBV7-2 and TRBJ2-5; 10 bases agree with TRBD2. The CDR3 totals 16 residues. With 1 base clipped from V and 6 bases from J, the junction kept 8 bases outside the gene matches. Germline CDR1 reads SGHTA; CDR2 reads FQGNSA. The CDR3, as DNA: TGTGCCAGCAGCTTAGACCCTAGCGGGAGAGGGAAGACCCAGTACTTC. Translation gives CASSLDPSGRGKTQYF.

This clone turned up a few times. The CDR3 region is CASSPDRGLVSPLHF. CDR3 sequence (DNA): TGCGCCAGCAGCCCCGACAGGGGGCTAGTTTCACCCCTCCACTTT. The chain couples TRBV4-1 to TRBJ1-6; 10 bases align to TRBD1. The junction had 6 bases not matched to a gene; V was cut back by 4 bases and J by 9 bases. Germline V gene lookup returns CDR1 MGHRA and CDR2 YSYEKL. The CDR3 loop spans 15 amino acids.

This clone was detected only once. This sequence joins TRBV19 and TRBJ2-7, with TRBD1 matching 10 bases. This CDR3 is built from 15 residues. The germline V gene has CDR1 LNHDA and CDR2 SQIVND (reference sequence). J gave up 4 bases and V 4 bases, and 7 bases lay outside the gene matches. The CDR3 loop is CASSTGQGKTYEQYF. The CDR3, as DNA: TGTGCCAGTAGTACGGGACAGGGGAAAACTTACGAGCAGTACTTC.

The chain is built from TRBV11-2 and TRBJ2-7; possibly TRBD2 for D (5 bases). Germline CDR1 SGHAT, CDR2 FQNNGV. The CDR3 loop spans 15 amino acids. Trimming stripped 3 bases from V and 1 base from J, with 13 bases between. CDR3: CASSLTRGGSYEQYF. CDR3 DNA: TGTGCCAGCAGCTTGACCCGGGGTGGTTCCTACGAGCAGTACTTC.

J is TRBJ1-6 and V is TRBV10-2; D not certain. The CDR3 is 15 amino acids. CDR1 and CDR2 (germline): WSHSY, SAAADI. V lost 0 bases to trimming and J lost 10 bases, with 13 bases between them. DNA for the CDR3: TGCGCCAGCAGTGAGTCAGGAGGGAGGGTCTCACCCCTCCACTTT. Translating gives CASSESGGRVSPLHF.

This sequence joins TRBV19 and TRBJ1-4, with D unresolved. Germline V gene lookup returns CDR1 LNHDA and CDR2 SQIVND (reference sequence). Trimming removed 4 bases from V and 0 bases from J, with 6 bases in between. The CDR3 is 14 amino acids. For the CDR3, the DNA is TGTGCCAGTAGTAGAAGCGCAACTAATGAAAAACTGTTTTTT. Encoded protein: CASSRSATNEKLFF.

This chain connects TRBV11-2 to TRBJ1-6; tentatively, D is TRBD1 (5 bases). V gave up 8 bases and J gave up 6 bases, with 14 bases separating them. This CDR3 contains 14 residues. CDR1 SGHAT and CDR2 FQNNGV come from the germline V gene. CDR3 in DNA: TGTGCCAGCGCGCAGGGTTTTATTAATTCACCCCTCCACTTT. Translating it yields CASAQGFINSPLHF.

This clone came up a few times. The chain recombines TRBV18 with TRBJ1-4, with TRBD1 matching 8 bases. The germline CDR1 and CDR2 sequences are KGHSH and LQKENI. After removal of 4 bases from V and 8 bases from J, the junction contained 6 bases not matched to a gene. This CDR3 region has 14 residues. CDR3 nucleotides: TGTGCCAGCTCACTACAGGGGGGCCTAGAAAAACTGTTTTTT. This translates into CASSLQGGLEKLFF.

The chain joins TRBV5-1 to TRBJ2-1; weak D call: TRBD1 (6 bases). CDR1 and CDR2 (germline): SGHRS, YFSETQ. This CDR3 is built from 18 residues. Trimming took 7 bases from V and 0 from J, leaving 23 bases between them. The CDR3 sequence: CASAPIDLDSLSYNEQFF. The CDR3 coding sequence is TGCGCCAGCGCGCCCATCGACTTGGACAGTCTCTCCTACAATGAGCAGTTCTTC.

The gene calls are TRBV5-4 and TRBJ2-1; possible D gene TRBD1, 5 bases. The CDR3 is 14 residues long. Looked up from germline, CDR1 is SGHNT and CDR2 is YYREEE (reference sequence). Deletions cut 4 bases from V and 8 bases from J, with 16 bases between. The CDR3 nucleotides are TGTGCCAGCAGCGCAAAGCAGGGTTCAGATGAGCAGTTCTTC. Its protein product is CASSAKQGSDEQFF.

The V call is TRBV5-1, the J call TRBJ1-4, with no clear D. CDR1 SGHRS and CDR2 YFSETQ come from the germline V gene. V was cut by 1 base and J by 0 bases, with 7 bases left in between. The CDR3 sequence is 15 residues long. The CDR3, as DNA: TGCGCCAGCAGCTTGTCCACTCCAACTAATGAAAAACTGTTTTTT. It is translated as CASSLSTPTNEKLFF.

This clone showed up just a few times. The chain employs TRBV14 and TRBJ1-1, with 8 nucleotides matching TRBD1. Germline assignment: CDR1 SGHDN and CDR2 FVKESK. Trimming removed 7 bases from V and 2 bases from J; junction bases left unmatched: 6. The CDR3 extends over 14 amino acids. Here the CDR3 DNA reads TGTGCCAGCACCCTGACAGGGGTCAACACTGAAGCTTTCTTT. This codes for CASTLTGVNTEAFF.

This clone was observed once. The V call is TRBV2, the J call TRBJ2-1; 13 bases are shared with TRBD2. J lost 8 bases, V lost 6 bases, and 7 bases had no gene match. There are 15 residues in the CDR3. From germline, CDR1 is SNHLY and CDR2 FYNNEI. The CDR3 DNA sequence: TGTGCCAGCAGCGCGGGACTAGCGGGGCAGGATGAGCAGTTCTTC. Translated, it gives CASSAGLAGQDEQFF. The full variable domain, in which reference TRBV2 and TRBJ2-1 provide the parts outside the CDR3, is EPEVTQTPSHQVTQMGQEVILRCVPISNHLYFYWYRQILGQKVEFLVSFYNNEISEKSEIFDDQFSVERPDGSNFTLKIRSTKLEDSAMYFCASSAGLAGQDEQFFGPGTRLTVL.

The chain carries TRBV6-6 and TRBJ1-2, with D perhaps TRBD1 (5 bases). V lost 5 bases and J 4 bases, leaving 23 bases between the germline ends. CDR1 and CDR2 from the germline V gene are MNHNY and SVGAGI (reference sequence). The length of the CDR3 is 17 residues. The CDR3 loop is CASSPHLTATPSYGYTF. The DNA of the CDR3 is TGTGCCAGCAGTCCACACCTGACAGCCACTCCCTCCTATGGCTACACCTTC.

This clone was recorded once. The chain uses TRBV20-1 and TRBJ2-3, with 9 nucleotides matching TRBD2. The J segment lost 6 bases and the V segment lost 3 bases, leaving 13 bases of the junction unmatched. The germline V gene encodes CDR1 DFQATT and CDR2 SNEGSKA (reference sequence). This CDR3 contains 16 residues. CDR3 sequence: CSASPAGGQGRDTQYF. In DNA form, the CDR3 reads TGCAGTGCTAGTCCGGCGGGAGGGCAGGGGAGGGATACGCAGTATTTT.

The chain employs TRBV6-5 and TRBJ2-1; D not resolved. Germline CDR1 and CDR2: MNHEY and SVGAGI. Trimming cost V 10 bases and J 9 bases, with 16 bases left between them. This CDR3 region has 12 residues. The CDR3 DNA sequence: TGTGCCAACAGCGCTCCATACGGTGAGCAGTTCTTC. Residues: CANSAPYGEQFF.

The J gene is TRBJ2-3, the V gene TRBV28; D possibly corresponds to TRBD1 (5 bases). The CDR3 runs to 17 residues. Trimming shortened V by 7 bases and J by 1 base, and 21 bases separated the two germline ends. The germline CDR1 and CDR2 sequences are MDHEN and SYDVKM. CDR3: CASTTPRGRAGTDTQYF. CDR3 in DNA: TGTGCCAGCACCACCCCGCGAGGCAGGGCAGGCACAGATACGCAGTATTTT.

This clone was detected only once. This sequence joins TRBV12-5 and TRBJ2-2, with TRBD1 matching 12 bases. The junction had 4 bases not matched to a gene; V was cut back by 4 bases and J by 7 bases. Germline values: CDR1 LGHNT, CDR2 FRNRAP. The CDR3 runs 15 residues. Here the CDR3 reads CASGSGQGAVGELFF. The CDR3 DNA reads as TGTGCTAGTGGTTCGGGACAGGGGGCGGTCGGGGAGCTGTTTTTT.

This clone was seen just once. The chain links TRBV4-1 to TRBJ2-7; 12 bases align to TRBD2. Germline assignment: CDR1 MGHRA and CDR2 YSYEKL. The CDR3 sequence is 17 residues long. J was trimmed by 0 bases and V by 4 bases; bases with no gene match: 7. The CDR3 DNA reads as TGCGCCAGCAGCCTCATGTCTAGCGGGAGGGCCTCCTACGAGCAGTACTTC. Its protein is CASSLMSSGRASYEQYF.

CDR3 DNA: TGTGCCAGCAGTTTAAGGGGGTTCGAGCAGTACTTC. Protein: CASSLRGFEQYF. The rearrangement joins TRBV12-3 or TRBV12-4 to TRBJ2-7; D might be TRBD1 (6 bases). This CDR3 contains 12 residues. Trimming removed 2 bases from V and 6 bases from J, with 8 bases in between.

The chain uses TRBV6-5 and TRBJ1-2, with 7 bases that match TRBD1. V shed 6 bases, J shed 3 bases, and the junction held 4 bases outside the gene matches. The germline V gene encodes CDR1 MNHEY and CDR2 SVGAGI. The CDR3 sequence is 13 residues long. The CDR3 DNA is TGTGCCAGCAGGACAGGGCCGGACTATGGCTACACCTTC. Encoded protein: CASRTGPDYGYTF.

This clone has a handful of counts. The V and J genes are TRBV7-2 and TRBJ1-5; D not resolved. With 1 base removed from V and 5 bases from J, the gap between germline ends came to 9 bases. Germline V gene data show CDR1 as SGHTA and CDR2 as FQGNSA. The CDR3 is 14 amino acids. The chain's CDR3 is CASSLEFADQPQHF. CDR3 nucleotide sequence: TGTGCCAGCAGCTTAGAATTCGCGGATCAGCCCCAGCATTTT.